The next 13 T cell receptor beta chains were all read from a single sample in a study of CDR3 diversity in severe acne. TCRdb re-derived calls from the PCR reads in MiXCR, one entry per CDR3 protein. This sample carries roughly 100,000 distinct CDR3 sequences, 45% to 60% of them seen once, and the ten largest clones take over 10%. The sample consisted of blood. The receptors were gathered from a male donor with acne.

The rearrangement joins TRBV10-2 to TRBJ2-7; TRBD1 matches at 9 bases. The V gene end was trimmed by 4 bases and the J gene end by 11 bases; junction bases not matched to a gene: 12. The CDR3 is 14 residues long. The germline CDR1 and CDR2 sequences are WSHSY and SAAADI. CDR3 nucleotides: TGCGCCAGCAGTGGGGGAACGTGGGGACAGGGCGAGTACTTC. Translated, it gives CASSGGTWGQGEYF.

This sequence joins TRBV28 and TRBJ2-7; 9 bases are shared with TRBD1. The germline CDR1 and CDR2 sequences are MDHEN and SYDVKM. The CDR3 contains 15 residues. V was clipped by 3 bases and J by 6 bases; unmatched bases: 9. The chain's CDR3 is CASSLAGQGRFEQYF. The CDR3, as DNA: TGTGCCAGCAGTTTGGCGGGACAGGGTAGGTTCGAGCAGTACTTC.

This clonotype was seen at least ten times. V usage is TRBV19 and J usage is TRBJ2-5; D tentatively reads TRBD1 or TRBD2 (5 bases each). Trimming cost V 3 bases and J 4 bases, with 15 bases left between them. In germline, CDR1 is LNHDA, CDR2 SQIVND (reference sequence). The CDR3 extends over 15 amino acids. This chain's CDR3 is CASSIRGLVGETQYF. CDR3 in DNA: TGTGCCAGTAGTATTCGGGGCCTCGTCGGAGAGACCCAGTACTTC. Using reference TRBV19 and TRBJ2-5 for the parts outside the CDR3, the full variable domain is DGGITQSPKYLFRKEGQNVTLSCEQNLNHDAMYWYRQDPGQGLRLIYYSQIVNDFQKGDIAEGYSVSREKKESFPLTVTSAQKNPTAFYLCASSIRGLVGETQYFGPGTRLLVL.

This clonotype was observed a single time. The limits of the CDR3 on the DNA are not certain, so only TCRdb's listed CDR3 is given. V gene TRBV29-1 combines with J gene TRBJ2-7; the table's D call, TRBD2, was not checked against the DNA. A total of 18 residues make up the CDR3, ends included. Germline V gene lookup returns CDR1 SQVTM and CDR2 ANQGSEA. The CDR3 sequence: CSGPSLCSVELAGAEQYF.

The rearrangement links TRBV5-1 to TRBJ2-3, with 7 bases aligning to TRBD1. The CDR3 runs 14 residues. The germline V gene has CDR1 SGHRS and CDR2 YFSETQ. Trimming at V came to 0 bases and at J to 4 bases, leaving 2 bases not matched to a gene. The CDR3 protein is CASSLEQGADTQYF. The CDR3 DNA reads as TGCGCCAGCAGCTTGGAGCAGGGGGCAGATACGCAGTATTTT.

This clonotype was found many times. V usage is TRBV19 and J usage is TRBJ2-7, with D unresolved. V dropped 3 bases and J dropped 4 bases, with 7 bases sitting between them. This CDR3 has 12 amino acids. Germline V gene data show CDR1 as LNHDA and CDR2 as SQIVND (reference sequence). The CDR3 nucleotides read TGTGCCAGTAGTATGGTAGGGTACGAGCAGTACTTC. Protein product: CASSMVGYEQYF. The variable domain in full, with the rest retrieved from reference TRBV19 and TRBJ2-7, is DGGITQSPKYLFRKEGQNVTLSCEQNLNHDAMYWYRQDPGQGLRLIYYSQIVNDFQKGDIAEGYSVSREKKESFPLTVTSAQKNPTAFYLCASSMVGYEQYFGPGTRLTVT.

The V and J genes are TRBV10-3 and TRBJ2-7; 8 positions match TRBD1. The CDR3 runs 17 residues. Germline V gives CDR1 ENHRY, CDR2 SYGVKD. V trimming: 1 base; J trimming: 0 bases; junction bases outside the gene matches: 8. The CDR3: CAISEFGQGTSSYEQYF. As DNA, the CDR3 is TGTGCCATCAGTGAGTTTGGACAGGGTACTAGCTCCTACGAGCAGTACTTC.

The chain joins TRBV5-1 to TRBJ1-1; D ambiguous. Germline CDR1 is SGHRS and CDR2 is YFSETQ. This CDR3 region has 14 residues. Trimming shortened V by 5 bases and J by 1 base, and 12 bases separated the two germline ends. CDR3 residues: CASSPGDSNTEAFF. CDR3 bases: TGCGCCAGCAGTCCTGGAGATTCGAACACTGAAGCTTTCTTT.

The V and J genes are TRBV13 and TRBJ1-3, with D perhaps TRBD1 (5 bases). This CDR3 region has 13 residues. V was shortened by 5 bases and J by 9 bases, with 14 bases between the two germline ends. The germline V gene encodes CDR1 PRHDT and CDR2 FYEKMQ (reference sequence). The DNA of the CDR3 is TGTGCCAGCAGCCCGGGTCAGGGCACCACCATATATTTT. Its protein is CASSPGQGTTIYF.

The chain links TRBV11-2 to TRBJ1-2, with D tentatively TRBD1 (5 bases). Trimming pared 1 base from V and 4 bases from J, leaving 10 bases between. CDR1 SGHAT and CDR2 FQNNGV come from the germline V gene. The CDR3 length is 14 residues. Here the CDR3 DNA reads TGTGCCAGCAGCTTAGCCGGGGGAAGCTATGGCTACACCTTC. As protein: CASSLAGGSYGYTF.

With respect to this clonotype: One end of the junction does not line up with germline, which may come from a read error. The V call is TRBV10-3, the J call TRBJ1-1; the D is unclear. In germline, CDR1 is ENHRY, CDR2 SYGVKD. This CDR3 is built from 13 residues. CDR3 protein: CAAGEAMNTEAFF. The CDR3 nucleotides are TGTGCCGCCGGGGAGGCCATGAACACTGAGGCTTTCTTT.

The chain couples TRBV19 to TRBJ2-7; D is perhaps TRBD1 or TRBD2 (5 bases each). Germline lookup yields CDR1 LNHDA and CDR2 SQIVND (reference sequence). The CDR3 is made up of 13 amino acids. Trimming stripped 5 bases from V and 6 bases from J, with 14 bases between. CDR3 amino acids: CASSLTVGGEQYF. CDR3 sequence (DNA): TGTGCCAGTAGTTTGACAGTCGGAGGCGAGCAGTACTTC.

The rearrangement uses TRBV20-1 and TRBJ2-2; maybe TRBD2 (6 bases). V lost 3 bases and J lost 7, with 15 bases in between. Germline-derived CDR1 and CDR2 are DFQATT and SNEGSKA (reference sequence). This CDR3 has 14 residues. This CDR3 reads CSASSQTSGGELFF. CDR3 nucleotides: TGCAGTGCTAGCTCTCAGACTAGTGGCGGGGAGCTGTTTTTT.